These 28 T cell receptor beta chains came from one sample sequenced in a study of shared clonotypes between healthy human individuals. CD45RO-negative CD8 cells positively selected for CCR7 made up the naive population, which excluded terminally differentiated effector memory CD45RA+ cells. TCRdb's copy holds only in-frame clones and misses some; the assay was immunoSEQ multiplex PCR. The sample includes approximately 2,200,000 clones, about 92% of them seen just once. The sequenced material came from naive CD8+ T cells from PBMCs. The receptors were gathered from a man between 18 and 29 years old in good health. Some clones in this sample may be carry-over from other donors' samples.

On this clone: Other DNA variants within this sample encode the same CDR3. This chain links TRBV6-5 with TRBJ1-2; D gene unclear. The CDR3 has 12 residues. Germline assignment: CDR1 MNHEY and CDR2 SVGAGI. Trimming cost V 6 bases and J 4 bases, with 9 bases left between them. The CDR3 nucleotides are TGTGCCAGCAGCTACGGCGGCTATGGCTACACCTTC. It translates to CASSYGGYGYTF.

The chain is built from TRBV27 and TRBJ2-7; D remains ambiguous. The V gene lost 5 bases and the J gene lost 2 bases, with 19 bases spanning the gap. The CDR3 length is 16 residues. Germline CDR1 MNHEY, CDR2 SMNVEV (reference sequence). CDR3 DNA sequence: TGTGCCAGCAGTCCCGTTGGAGTAACTTCGACCTACGAGCAGTACTTC. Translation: CASSPVGVTSTYEQYF.

The chain's CDR3 is CSVETIAIEAFF. CDR3 coding DNA: TGCAGCGTTGAAACCATAGCGATTGAAGCTTTCTTT. This chain connects TRBV29-1 to TRBJ1-1; no clear D. V lost 2 bases, J lost 7 bases, and 11 bases lay in between. This CDR3 contains 12 residues. Germline assignment: CDR1 SQVTM and CDR2 ANQGSEA.

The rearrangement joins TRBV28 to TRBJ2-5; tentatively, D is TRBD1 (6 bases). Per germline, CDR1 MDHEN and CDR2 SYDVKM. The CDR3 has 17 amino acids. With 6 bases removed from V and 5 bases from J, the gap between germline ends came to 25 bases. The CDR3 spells CASSPPRDILLGETQYF. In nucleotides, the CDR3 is TGTGCCAGCAGCCCCCCCCGGGACATTCTACTGGGGGAGACCCAGTACTTC.

The DNA of the CDR3 is TGCGCCAGCAGCGCCGCGGATAGCGGATACGAGCAGTACTTC. Its translation is CASSAADSGYEQYF. The chain links TRBV4-1 to TRBJ2-7; D possibly corresponds to TRBD2 (6 bases). V was shortened by 5 bases and J by 4 bases, with 15 bases between the two germline ends. Germline V lookup: CDR1 MGHRA, CDR2 YSYEKL. The CDR3 has 14 amino acids.

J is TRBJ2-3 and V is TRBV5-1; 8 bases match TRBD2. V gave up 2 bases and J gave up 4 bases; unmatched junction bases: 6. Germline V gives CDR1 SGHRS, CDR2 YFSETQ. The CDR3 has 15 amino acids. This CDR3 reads CASSLLSGAPDTQYF. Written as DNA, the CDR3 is TGCGCCAGCAGCTTACTTAGCGGGGCGCCAGATACGCAGTATTTT. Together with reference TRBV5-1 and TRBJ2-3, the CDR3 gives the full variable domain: KAGVTQTPRYLIKTRGQQVTLSCSPISGHRSVSWYQQTPGQGLQFLFEYFSETQRNKGNFPGRFSGRQFSNSRSEMNVSTLELGDSALYLCASSLLSGAPDTQYFGPGTRLTVL.

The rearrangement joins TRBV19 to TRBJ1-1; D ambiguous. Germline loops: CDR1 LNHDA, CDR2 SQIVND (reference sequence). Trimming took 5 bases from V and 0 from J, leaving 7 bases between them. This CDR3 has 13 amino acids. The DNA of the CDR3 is TGTGCCAGTAGTTTAGGGATGAACACTGAAGCTTTCTTT. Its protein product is CASSLGMNTEAFF.

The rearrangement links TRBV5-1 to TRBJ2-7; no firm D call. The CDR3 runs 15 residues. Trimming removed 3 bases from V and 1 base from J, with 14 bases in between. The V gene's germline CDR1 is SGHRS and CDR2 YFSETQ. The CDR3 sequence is CASSSSPNPSYEQYF. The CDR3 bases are TGCGCCAGCAGCTCGTCTCCAAACCCTTCCTACGAGCAGTACTTC.

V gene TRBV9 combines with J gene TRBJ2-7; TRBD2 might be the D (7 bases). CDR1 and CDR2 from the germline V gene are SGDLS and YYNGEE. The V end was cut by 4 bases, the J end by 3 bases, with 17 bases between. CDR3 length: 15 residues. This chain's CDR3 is CASSPRAGHLYEQYF. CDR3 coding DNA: TGTGCCAGCAGCCCACGAGCGGGACACCTCTACGAGCAGTACTTC.

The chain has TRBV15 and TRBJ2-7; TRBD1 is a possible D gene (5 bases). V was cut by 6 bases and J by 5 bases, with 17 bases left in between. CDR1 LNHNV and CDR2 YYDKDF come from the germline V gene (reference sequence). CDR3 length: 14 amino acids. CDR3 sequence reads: CATRDKDISDEQYF. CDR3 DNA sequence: TGTGCCACCAGAGATAAGGACATAAGCGACGAGCAGTACTTC.

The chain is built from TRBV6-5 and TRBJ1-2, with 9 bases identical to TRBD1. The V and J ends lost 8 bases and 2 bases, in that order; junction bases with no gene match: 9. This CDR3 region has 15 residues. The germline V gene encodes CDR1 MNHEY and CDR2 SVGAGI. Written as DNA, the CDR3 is TGTGCCAGCTCACGGGGGGACAGGGCCAACTATGGCTACACCTTC. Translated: CASSRGDRANYGYTF.

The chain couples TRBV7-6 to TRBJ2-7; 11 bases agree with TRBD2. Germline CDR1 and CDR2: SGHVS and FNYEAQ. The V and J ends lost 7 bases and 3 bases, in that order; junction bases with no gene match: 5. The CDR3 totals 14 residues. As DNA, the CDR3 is TGTGCCAGCACCCGACTAGCGGGAATCTACGAGCAGTACTTC. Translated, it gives CASTRLAGIYEQYF.

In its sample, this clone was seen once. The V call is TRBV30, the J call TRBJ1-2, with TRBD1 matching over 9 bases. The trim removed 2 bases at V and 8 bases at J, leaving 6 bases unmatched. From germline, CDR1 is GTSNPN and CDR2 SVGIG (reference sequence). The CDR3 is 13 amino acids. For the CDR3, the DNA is TGTGCCTGGAGTCGGGACAGGGTGGACGGCTACACCTTC. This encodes CAWSRDRVDGYTF.

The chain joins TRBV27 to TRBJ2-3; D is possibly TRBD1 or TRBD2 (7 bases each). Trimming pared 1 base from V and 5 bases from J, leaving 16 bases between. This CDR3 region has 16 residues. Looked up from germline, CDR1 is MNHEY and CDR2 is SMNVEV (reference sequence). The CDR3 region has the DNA TGTGCCAGCAGTTTATTGGGGCCCAGGGGGGGAGATACGCAGTATTTT. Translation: CASSLLGPRGGDTQYF.

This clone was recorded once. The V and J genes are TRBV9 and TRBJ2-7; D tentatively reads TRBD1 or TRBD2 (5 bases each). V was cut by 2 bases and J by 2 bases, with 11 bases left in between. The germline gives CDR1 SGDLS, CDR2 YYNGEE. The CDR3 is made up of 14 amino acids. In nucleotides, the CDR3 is TGTGCCAGCAGCGTGGGGACGGAAGCCTACGAGCAGTACTTC. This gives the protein CASSVGTEAYEQYF.

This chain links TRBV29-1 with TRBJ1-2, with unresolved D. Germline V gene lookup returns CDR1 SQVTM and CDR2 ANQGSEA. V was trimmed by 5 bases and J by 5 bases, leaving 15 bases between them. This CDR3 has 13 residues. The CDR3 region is CSVLPGSMYGYTF. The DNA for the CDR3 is TGCAGCGTTCTCCCGGGCTCCATGTATGGCTACACCTTC.

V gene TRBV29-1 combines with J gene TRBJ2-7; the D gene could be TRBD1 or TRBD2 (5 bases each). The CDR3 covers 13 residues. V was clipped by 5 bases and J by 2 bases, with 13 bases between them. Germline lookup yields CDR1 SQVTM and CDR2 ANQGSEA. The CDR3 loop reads CSVRGPGTYEQYF. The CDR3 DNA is TGCAGCGTTAGAGGGCCAGGGACCTACGAGCAGTACTTC.

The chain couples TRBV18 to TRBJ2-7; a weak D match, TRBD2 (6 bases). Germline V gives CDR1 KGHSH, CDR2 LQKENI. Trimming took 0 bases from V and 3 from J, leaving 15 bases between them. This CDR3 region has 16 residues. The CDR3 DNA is TGTGCCAGCTCACCACCGTCTGGGCGGGATGTCTACGAGCAGTACTTC. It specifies CASSPPSGRDVYEQYF. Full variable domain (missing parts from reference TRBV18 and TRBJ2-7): NAGVMQNPRHLVRRRGQEARLRCSPMKGHSHVYWYRQLPEEGLKFMVYLQKENIIDESGMPKERFSAEFPKEGPSILRIQQVVRGDSAAYFCASSPPSGRDVYEQYFGPGTRLTVT.

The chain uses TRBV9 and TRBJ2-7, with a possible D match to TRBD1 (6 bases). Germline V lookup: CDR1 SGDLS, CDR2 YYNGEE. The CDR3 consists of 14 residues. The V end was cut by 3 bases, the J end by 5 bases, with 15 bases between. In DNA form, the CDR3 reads TGTGCCAGCAGCGCCACAGGGCCAGAGGACGAGCAGTACTTC. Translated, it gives CASSATGPEDEQYF.

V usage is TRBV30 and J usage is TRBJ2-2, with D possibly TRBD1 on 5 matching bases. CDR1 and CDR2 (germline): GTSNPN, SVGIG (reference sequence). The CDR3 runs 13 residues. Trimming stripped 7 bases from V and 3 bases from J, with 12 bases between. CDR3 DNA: TGTGCCTACTTAACAGGATACACCGGGGAGCTGTTTTTT. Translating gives CAYLTGYTGELFF.

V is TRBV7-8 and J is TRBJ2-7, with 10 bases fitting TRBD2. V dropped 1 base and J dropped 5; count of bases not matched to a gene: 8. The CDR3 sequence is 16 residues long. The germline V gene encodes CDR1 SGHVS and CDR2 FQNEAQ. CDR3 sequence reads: CASSLGLAGGGDEQYF. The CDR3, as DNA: TGTGCCAGCAGCTTAGGGTTAGCGGGAGGAGGGGACGAGCAGTACTTC. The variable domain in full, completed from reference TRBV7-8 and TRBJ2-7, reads GAGVSQSPRYKVAKRGQDVALRCDPISGHVSLFWYQQALGQGPEFLTYFQNEAQLDKSGLPSDRFFAERPEGSVSTLKIQRTQQEDSAVYLCASSLGLAGGGDEQYFGPGTRLTVT.

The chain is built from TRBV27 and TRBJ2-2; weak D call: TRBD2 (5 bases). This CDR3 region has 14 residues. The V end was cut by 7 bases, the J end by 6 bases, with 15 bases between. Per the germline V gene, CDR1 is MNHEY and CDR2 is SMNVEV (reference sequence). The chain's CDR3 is CASTWGVGSGELFF. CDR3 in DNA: TGTGCCAGCACATGGGGAGTGGGGTCCGGGGAGCTGTTTTTT.

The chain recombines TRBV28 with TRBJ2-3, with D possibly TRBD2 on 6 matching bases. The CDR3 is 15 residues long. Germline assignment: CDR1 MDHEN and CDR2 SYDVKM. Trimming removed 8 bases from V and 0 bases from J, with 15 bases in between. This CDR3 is CASSLTAGSTDTQYF. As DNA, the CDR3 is TGTGCCAGCTCCCTCACCGCGGGAAGCACAGATACGCAGTATTTT. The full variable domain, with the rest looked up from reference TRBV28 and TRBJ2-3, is DVKVTQSSRYLVKRTGEKVFLECVQDMDHENMFWYRQDPGLGLRLIYFSYDVKMKEKGDIPEGYSVSREKKERFSLILESASTNQTSMYLCASSLTAGSTDTQYFGPGTRLTVL.

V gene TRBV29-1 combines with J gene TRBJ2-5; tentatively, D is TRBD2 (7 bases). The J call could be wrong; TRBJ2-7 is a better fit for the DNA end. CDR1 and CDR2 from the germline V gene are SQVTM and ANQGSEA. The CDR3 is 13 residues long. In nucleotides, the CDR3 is TGCAGCGTCGTGGCCGGGGGGCAGGACGAGCAGTACTTC. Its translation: CSVVAGGQDEQYF.

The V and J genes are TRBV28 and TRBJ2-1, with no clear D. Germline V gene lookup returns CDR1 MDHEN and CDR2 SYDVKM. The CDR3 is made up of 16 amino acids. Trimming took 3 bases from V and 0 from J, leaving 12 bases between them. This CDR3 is CASSFFSGYSYNEQFF. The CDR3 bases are TGTGCCAGCAGTTTTTTTTCGGGTTACTCCTACAATGAGCAGTTCTTC.

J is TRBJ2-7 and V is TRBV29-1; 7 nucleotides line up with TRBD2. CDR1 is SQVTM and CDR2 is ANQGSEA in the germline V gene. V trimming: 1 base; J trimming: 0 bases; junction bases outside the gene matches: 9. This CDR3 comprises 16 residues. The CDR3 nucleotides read TGCAGCGTTGAAGGGGGTTCTAGCGGTAGCTCCTACGAGCAGTACTTC. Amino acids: CSVEGGSSGSSYEQYF.

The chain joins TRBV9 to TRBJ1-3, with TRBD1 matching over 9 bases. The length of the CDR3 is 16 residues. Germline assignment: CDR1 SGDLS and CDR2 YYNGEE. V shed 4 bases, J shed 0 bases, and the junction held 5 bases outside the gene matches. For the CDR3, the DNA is TGTGCCAGCAGCAACCCGACAGGGGGCTCTGGAAACACCATATATTTT. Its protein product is CASSNPTGGSGNTIYF. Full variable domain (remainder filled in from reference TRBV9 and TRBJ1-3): DSGVTQTPKHLITATGQRVTLRCSPRSGDLSVYWYQQSLDQGLQFLIQYYNGEERAKGNILERFSAQQFPDLHSELNLSSLELGDSALYFCASSNPTGGSGNTIYFGEGSWLTVV.

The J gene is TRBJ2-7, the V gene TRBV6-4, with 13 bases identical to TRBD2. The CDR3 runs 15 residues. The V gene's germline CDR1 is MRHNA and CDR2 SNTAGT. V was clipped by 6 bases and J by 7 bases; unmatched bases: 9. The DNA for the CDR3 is TGTGCCAGCAGCCCCGGGACTAGCGGGGCTTGGGAGCAGTACTTC. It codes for CASSPGTSGAWEQYF.